Below are 17 T cell receptor beta chains sequenced from a single sample in a study of cytomegalovirus exposure and HLA in healthy donors. Produced via immunoSEQ multiplex PCR; TCRdb's table is partial and in-frame only. Among roughly 140,000 clones listed, 85% to 90% were seen once. The material sequenced was PBMCs. These TCRs come from a woman in her late teens or twenties in good health and CMV-seropositive.

The chain recombines TRBV29-1 with TRBJ2-4; TRBD2 matches at 7 bases. The CDR3 length is 16 residues. Germline V gene sequence: CDR1 SQVTM, CDR2 ANQGSEA. Trimming took 2 bases from V and 1 from J; bases not matched to a gene: 8. CDR3 protein: CSVEFGGRSAKNIQYF. The DNA of the CDR3 is TGCAGCGTTGAATTCGGGGGGAGGTCTGCCAAAAACATTCAGTACTTC.

This chain joins TRBV25-1 and TRBJ1-2, with TRBD1 identical over 8 bases. J was trimmed by 8 bases and V by 2 bases; bases with no gene match: 7. From germline, CDR1 is MGHDK and CDR2 SYGVNS. The CDR3 is made up of 14 amino acids. This CDR3 reads CASSEATGVRGYTF. The CDR3 DNA follows: TGTGCCAGCAGTGAAGCGACAGGGGTCCGGGGCTACACCTTC.

The chain links TRBV18 to TRBJ1-1; 8 positions agree with TRBD1. This CDR3 is 14 amino acids long. V lost 4 bases and J lost 1; bases outside the gene matches: 2. In germline, CDR1 is KGHSH, CDR2 LQKENI. CDR3 coding DNA: TGTGCCAGCTCACTAGGACAGGGGAACACTGAAGCTTTCTTT. Amino acid sequence: CASSLGQGNTEAFF.

This clone was seen once. This chain joins TRBV4-2 and TRBJ1-2; 9 bases agree with TRBD1. With 3 bases clipped from V and 8 bases from J, the junction kept 7 bases outside the gene matches. Germline values: CDR1 LGHNA, CDR2 YNFKEQ. The CDR3 covers 14 residues. The CDR3 coding sequence is TGTGCCAGCAGCCACACCGGGACAGGGAGCGGCTACACCTTC. Protein: CASSHTGTGSGYTF.

This clone occurred a few times. The chain is built from TRBV28 and TRBJ2-4, with a possible D match to TRBD1 (6 bases). The V end was cut by 8 bases, the J end by 10 bases, with 15 bases between. There are 12 residues in the CDR3. The germline gives CDR1 MDHEN, CDR2 SYDVKM. CDR3 protein: CASSGDTRIQYF. CDR3 bases: TGTGCCAGCTCCGGGGACACCCGGATTCAGTACTTC. The whole variable domain, filled in from reference TRBV28 and TRBJ2-4, reads DVKVTQSSRYLVKRTGEKVFLECVQDMDHENMFWYRQDPGLGLRLIYFSYDVKMKEKGDIPEGYSVSREKKERFSLILESASTNQTSMYLCASSGDTRIQYFGAGTRLSVL.

J is TRBJ2-7 and V is TRBV5-4; 7 positions agree with TRBD2. CDR1 SGHNT and CDR2 YYREEE come from the germline V gene (reference sequence). With 0 bases clipped from V and 2 bases from J, the junction kept 5 bases outside the gene matches. This CDR3 has 15 residues. CDR3 loop: CASSLVAGRAYEQYF. The CDR3 coding sequence is TGTGCCAGCAGCTTGGTAGCGGGCAGAGCCTACGAGCAGTACTTC.

The genes are TRBV29-1 and TRBJ2-7, with TRBD2 as a possible D gene (6 bases). In germline, CDR1 is SQVTM, CDR2 ANQGSEA. With 7 bases removed from V and 6 bases from J, the gap between germline ends came to 13 bases. The CDR3 loop spans 11 amino acids. This chain's CDR3 is CSAGVSSEQYF. The CDR3 nucleotides are TGCAGCGCGGGGGTGTCATCCGAGCAGTACTTC.

V is TRBV9 and J is TRBJ2-7; 11 bases map to TRBD2. Trimming removed 4 bases from V and 6 bases from J; junction bases left unmatched: 9. This CDR3 region has 15 residues. CDR1 and CDR2 (germline): SGDLS, YYNGEE. The CDR3 spells CASSPLAGGGGEQYF. CDR3 DNA: TGTGCCAGCAGCCCATTAGCGGGAGGGGGAGGCGAGCAGTACTTC.

The V gene is TRBV11-2, the J gene TRBJ2-2; no reliable D call. Per germline, CDR1 SGHAT and CDR2 FQNNGV. The CDR3 has 14 amino acids. Between the trimmed V and J ends, which lost 2 bases and 5 bases, there was a span of 9 bases. The CDR3 reads CASSLIQTTGELFF. The DNA for the CDR3 is TGTGCCAGCAGCTTAATACAGACGACCGGGGAGCTGTTTTTT.

The chain employs TRBV7-8 and TRBJ2-7; D is uncertain. This CDR3 has 12 residues. Trimming removed 2 bases at V and 5 bases at J, with 7 bases between. From germline, CDR1 is SGHVS and CDR2 FQNEAQ. The CDR3: CASSLPPNEQYF. The CDR3 nucleotides read TGTGCCAGCAGCTTACCCCCCAACGAGCAGTACTTC. Complete variable domain (other parts from reference TRBV7-8 and TRBJ2-7): GAGVSQSPRYKVAKRGQDVALRCDPISGHVSLFWYQQALGQGPEFLTYFQNEAQLDKSGLPSDRFFAERPEGSVSTLKIQRTQQEDSAVYLCASSLPPNEQYFGPGTRLTVT.

J is TRBJ2-3 and V is TRBV28; a weak D match, TRBD1 (5 bases). CDR3 size: 12 residues. CDR1 is MDHEN and CDR2 is SYDVKM in the germline V gene. Trimming removed 4 bases at V and 5 bases at J, with 7 bases between. The CDR3 spells CASSSTEDTQYF. In nucleotides, the CDR3 is TGTGCCAGCAGTTCGACAGAAGATACGCAGTATTTT.

The chain recombines TRBV6-5 with TRBJ2-2, with 10 bases lining up with TRBD1. The V gene's germline CDR1 is MNHEY and CDR2 SVGAGI. The CDR3 loop spans 15 amino acids. V dropped 4 bases and J dropped 6; count of bases not matched to a gene: 5. The CDR3 sequence: CASSSSGTGAGELFF. The CDR3 DNA is TGTGCCAGCAGTTCGTCCGGGACAGGGGCCGGGGAGCTGTTTTTT.

This chain uses TRBV21-1 with TRBJ1-1. TRBV21-1 is described as a pseudogene. CDR3 length equals 18 residues. The DNA of the CDR3 is TGTGCCAGCAGCAAATGGAAAATTACCGCCGGGTGCGAGGGTGAAGCTTTCTTT. The encoded protein is CASSKWKITAGCEGEAFF.

The rearrangement uses TRBV2 and TRBJ2-2, with 10 bases identical to TRBD2. The CDR3 runs to 17 residues. Germline CDR1 and CDR2: SNHLY and FYNNEI. With V trimmed by 5 bases and J by 4 bases, 10 bases remained unmatched. This chain's CDR3 is CASSHIIAGGPTGELFF. The CDR3 bases are TGTGCCAGCAGTCACATAATAGCGGGAGGTCCCACCGGGGAGCTGTTTTTT.

This chain uses TRBV28 with TRBJ1-2, with no clear D. With 4 bases removed from V and 4 bases from J, the gap between germline ends came to 16 bases. Germline assignment: CDR1 MDHEN and CDR2 SYDVKM. The CDR3 spans 15 residues. The CDR3 DNA is TGTGCCAGCAGTTCTACCCCGGCAGCGCTCTATGGCTACACCTTC. Translation: CASSSTPAALYGYTF.

The chain is built from TRBV5-6 and TRBJ2-4, with D possibly matching TRBD2 (6 bases). CDR1 and CDR2 (germline): SGHDT, YYEEEE. The CDR3 totals 15 residues. Trimming shortened V by 4 bases and J by 0 bases, and 11 bases separated the two germline ends. The CDR3 loop reads CASSGGDLAKNIQYF. DNA for the CDR3: TGTGCCAGCAGCGGAGGGGATCTAGCCAAAAACATTCAGTACTTC.

This clone was counted once. This rearrangement joins TRBV13 to TRBJ1-4, with a tentative D call TRBD1 (6 bases). This CDR3 is 14 amino acids long. Germline values: CDR1 PRHDT, CDR2 FYEKMQ (reference sequence). The germline V and J ends were trimmed by 3 bases and 4 bases, with 9 bases remaining between them. The CDR3: CASSLGAGNEKLFF. The CDR3 nucleotides are TGTGCCAGCAGCTTGGGGGCGGGTAATGAAAAACTGTTTTTT.